The clone carrying this T cell receptor beta chain was detected only a few times. The germline V gene encodes CDR1 SGHRS and CDR2 YFSETQ. This CDR3 comprises 13 residues. The V gene lost 5 bases and the J gene lost 6 bases, with 14 bases spanning the gap. Recruitment covered about two dozen US areas and drew participants whose ages spanned about 18 to 100 years. Participant-reported clinical history was the basis for cohort assignment. The sample is drawn from a study of blood T cell repertoires in COVID-19. For the study at large: T cells, B-cell-depleted T cells, or PBMCs supplied cDNA or gDNA.

Method: immunoSEQ multiplex PCR; TCRdb's copy keeps in-frame clones and lacks some. The table records approximately 210,000 clones, about 89% of them present only once. This clonotype was obtained from a woman aged 18-30 years who had recovered from COVID-19. The chain links TRBV5-1 to TRBJ1-2; possible D gene TRBD1, 5 bases. Sample: PBMCs or T cells enriched from blood (not recorded which). CDR3 protein: CASRGEGFHGYTF. CDR3 in DNA: TGCGCCAGCAGAGGGGAGGGGTTCCATGGCTACACCTTC.